This T cell receptor beta chain appears in the sequencing data of a study of breast tumors, draining lymph nodes, adjacent tissues. Regarding the study as a whole: Luminal-like breast cancer showed significantly higher tumor–nontumor repertoire similarity than basal-like. The data were judged consistent with most tumor T cells coming from lymph node and expanding in tumor. Tumor T cell lymph node origin was a supported hypothesis, not proven. Tumor TCR diversity was below lymph nodes but above nontumor tissue.

Looked up from germline, CDR1 is DFQATT and CDR2 is SNEGSKA (reference sequence). The CDR3 totals 15 residues. J lost 2 bases, V lost 6 bases, and 5 bases had no gene match. TCRdb used MiXCR to reprocess the multiplex PCR reads, holding one entry per CDR3 protein. The sample gives 200,000 to 300,000 distinct CDR3 sequences, roughly 31% of which show up once; about 1.2% is in the top ten. Breast cancer patients provided tissue from their axillary draining lymph nodes. This clonotype was seen at least ten times. The antigen remains undetermined. The TCR was taken from a female donor with breast cancer. Some clones in this sample may be carry-over from other donors' samples. The sequenced material came from axillary lymph node tissue. The V and J genes are TRBV20-1 and TRBJ2-5; 14 bases fit TRBD2. CDR3 nucleotides: TGCAGTGCGACTAGCGGGAGGGCCCAACAAGAGACCCAGTACTTC. It specifies CSATSGRAQQETQYF.